Each of the 5 T cell receptor beta chains below was sequenced from the same sample in a study of OX40 agonist ivuxolimab in advanced cancers. Profiling relied on immunoSEQ multiplex PCR, and the TCRdb table lists in-frame clones only, not all of them. In the table there are about 67,000 clones, about nine tenths of which are singletons. Sequencing used CD4+ or CD8+ T cells sorted from blood, obtained in a trial of the OX40 agonist ivuxolimab. These receptors came from an adult with an advanced solid tumor such as melanoma, head and neck, liver or kidney cancer.

The CDR3 loop is CASSELVPGTEAFF. The CDR3 DNA is TGTGCCAGCAGTGAATTAGTCCCGGGCACTGAAGCTTTCTTT. The chain uses TRBV25-1 and TRBJ1-1; no definite D call. The CDR3 extends over 14 amino acids. The germline CDR1 and CDR2 sequences are MGHDK and SYGVNS. V lost 1 base and J lost 4, with 10 bases in between.

This chain connects TRBV18 to TRBJ2-7; 11 bases match TRBD2. CDR3 length: 16 residues. The germline V gene has CDR1 KGHSH and CDR2 LQKENI. V lost 6 bases, J lost 3 bases, and 10 bases stayed unmatched. The CDR3 sequence: CASSLAGGPSYYEQYF. The CDR3, as DNA: TGTGCCAGCTCCTTAGCGGGAGGGCCGTCCTACTACGAGCAGTACTTC.

The chain is built from TRBV11-1 and TRBJ2-7; 8 bases line up with TRBD1. The germline CDR1 and CDR2 sequences are SGHAT and FQDESV (reference sequence). The CDR3 is made up of 14 amino acids. The ends lost 5 bases at V and 2 bases at J; junction bases unmatched: 5. CDR3 in DNA: TGTGCCAGCAGCGCCGGGACAGGAGCCTACGAGCAGTACTTC. Protein sequence: CASSAGTGAYEQYF.

The chain recombines TRBV7-9 with TRBJ2-6; D is possibly TRBD2 (6 bases). Trimming removed 8 bases from V and 7 bases from J, with 18 bases in between. The length of the CDR3 is 15 residues. Germline assignment: CDR1 SEHNR and CDR2 FQNEAQ (reference sequence). The CDR3 is CASGPVGRPANVLTF. For the CDR3, the DNA is TGTGCCAGCGGCCCTGTGGGGAGGCCCGCCAACGTCCTGACTTTC.

This clone has just one count. The V call is TRBV5-5, the J call TRBJ2-7; tentative D call: TRBD1 (6 bases). V shed 3 bases and J shed 2 bases, with 15 bases lying between them. The germline V gene encodes CDR1 SGHKS and CDR2 YYEKEE (reference sequence). This CDR3 is 15 amino acids long. The CDR3: CASSWGVQGTYEQYF. Here the CDR3 DNA reads TGTGCCAGCAGCTGGGGAGTGCAGGGGACCTACGAGCAGTACTTC. Together with reference TRBV5-5 and TRBJ2-7, the CDR3 gives the full variable domain: DAGVTQSPTHLIKTRGQQVTLRCSPISGHKSVSWYQQVLGQGPQFIFQYYEKEERGRGNFPDRFSARQFPNYSSELNVNALLLGDSALYLCASSWGVQGTYEQYFGPGTRLTVT.